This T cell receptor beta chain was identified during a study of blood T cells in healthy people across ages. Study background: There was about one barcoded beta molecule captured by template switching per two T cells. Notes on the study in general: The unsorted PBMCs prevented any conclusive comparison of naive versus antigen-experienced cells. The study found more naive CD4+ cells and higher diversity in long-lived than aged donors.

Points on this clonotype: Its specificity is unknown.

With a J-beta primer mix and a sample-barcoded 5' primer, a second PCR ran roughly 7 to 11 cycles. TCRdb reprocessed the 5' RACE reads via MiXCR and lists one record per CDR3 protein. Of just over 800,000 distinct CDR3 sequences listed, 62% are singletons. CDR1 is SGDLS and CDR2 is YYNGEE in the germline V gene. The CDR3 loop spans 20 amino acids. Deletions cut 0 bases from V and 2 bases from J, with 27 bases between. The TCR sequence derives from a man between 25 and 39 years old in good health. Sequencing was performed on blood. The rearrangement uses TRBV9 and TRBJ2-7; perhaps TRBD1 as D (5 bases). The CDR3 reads CASSVVYGAKTTTTTYEQYF. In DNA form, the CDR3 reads TGTGCCAGCAGCGTAGTTTATGGGGCGAAAACAACTACTACTACCTACGAGCAGTACTTC.